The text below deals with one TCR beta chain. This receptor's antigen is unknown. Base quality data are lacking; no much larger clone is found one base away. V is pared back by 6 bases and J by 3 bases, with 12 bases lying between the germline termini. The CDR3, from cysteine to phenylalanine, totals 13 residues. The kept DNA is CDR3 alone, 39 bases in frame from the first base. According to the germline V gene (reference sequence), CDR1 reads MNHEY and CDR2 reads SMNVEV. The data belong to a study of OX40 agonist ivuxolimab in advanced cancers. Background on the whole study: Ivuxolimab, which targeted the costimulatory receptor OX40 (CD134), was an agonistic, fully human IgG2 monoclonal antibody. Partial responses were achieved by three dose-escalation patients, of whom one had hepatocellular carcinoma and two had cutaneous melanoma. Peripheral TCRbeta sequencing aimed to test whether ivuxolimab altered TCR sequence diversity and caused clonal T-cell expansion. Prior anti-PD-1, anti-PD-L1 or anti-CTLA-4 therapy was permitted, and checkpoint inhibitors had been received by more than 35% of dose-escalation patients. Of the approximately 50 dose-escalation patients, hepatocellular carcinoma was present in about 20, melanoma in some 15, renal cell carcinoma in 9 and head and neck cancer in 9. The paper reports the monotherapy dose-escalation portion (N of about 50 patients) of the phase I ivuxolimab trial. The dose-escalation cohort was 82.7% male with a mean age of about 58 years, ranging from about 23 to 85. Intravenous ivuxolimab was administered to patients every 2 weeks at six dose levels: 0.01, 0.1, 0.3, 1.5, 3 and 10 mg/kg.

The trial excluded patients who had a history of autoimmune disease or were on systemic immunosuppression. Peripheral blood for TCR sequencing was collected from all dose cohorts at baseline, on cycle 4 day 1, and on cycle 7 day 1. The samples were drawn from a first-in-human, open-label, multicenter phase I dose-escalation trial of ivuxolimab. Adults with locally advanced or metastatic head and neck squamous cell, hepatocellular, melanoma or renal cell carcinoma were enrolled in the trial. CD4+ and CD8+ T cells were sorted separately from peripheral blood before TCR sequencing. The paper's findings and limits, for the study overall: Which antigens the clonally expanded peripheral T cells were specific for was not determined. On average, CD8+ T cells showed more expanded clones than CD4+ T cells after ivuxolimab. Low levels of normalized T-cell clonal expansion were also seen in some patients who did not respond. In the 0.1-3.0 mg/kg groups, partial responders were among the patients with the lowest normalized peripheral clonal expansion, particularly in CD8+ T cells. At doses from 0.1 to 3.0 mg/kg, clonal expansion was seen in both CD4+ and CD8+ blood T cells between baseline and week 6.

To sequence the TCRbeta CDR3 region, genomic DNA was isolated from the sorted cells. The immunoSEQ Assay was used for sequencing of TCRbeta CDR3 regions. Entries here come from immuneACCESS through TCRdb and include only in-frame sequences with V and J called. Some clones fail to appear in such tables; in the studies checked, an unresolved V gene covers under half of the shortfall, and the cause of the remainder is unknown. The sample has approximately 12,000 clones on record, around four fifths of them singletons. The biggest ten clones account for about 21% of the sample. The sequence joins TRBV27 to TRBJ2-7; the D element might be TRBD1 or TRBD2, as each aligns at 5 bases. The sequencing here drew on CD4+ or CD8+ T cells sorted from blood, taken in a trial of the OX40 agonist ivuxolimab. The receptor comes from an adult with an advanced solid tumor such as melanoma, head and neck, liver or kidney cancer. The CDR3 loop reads CASRPGRDYEQYF. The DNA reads TGTGCCAGCAGACCGGGACGTGACTACGAGCAGTACTTC.